The 6 T cell receptor beta chains below were found in one sample sequenced in a study of T cells in Graves' hyperthyroidism and ophthalmopathy. The TCR beta CDR3 regions underwent amplification using RNA transcripts as the source. First-round RT-PCR targeting the TCR CDR3 was performed with the HTBI primer set. TCRdb re-derived calls from the multiplex PCR reads in MiXCR, one entry per CDR3 protein. The sample includes approximately 430,000 distinct CDR3 sequences, approximately 14% seen only once; the top ten take over 7.5%. Specimen: blood. The receptor source for this set is a woman between 18 and 30 years old with Graves' hyperthyroidism.

Only a few counts were recorded for this clonotype. The chain employs TRBV20-1 and TRBJ1-5; 7 positions agree with TRBD1. Unmatched junction bases numbered 14, after V lost 6 bases and J lost 3 bases. From germline, CDR1 is DFQATT and CDR2 SNEGSKA (reference sequence). The CDR3 loop spans 16 amino acids. The CDR3 loop is CSANTQGGGYNQPQHF. CDR3 bases: TGCAGTGCCAATACGCAGGGGGGGGGATACAATCAGCCCCAGCATTTT.

This clonotype appeared a few times. The chain links TRBV4-1 to TRBJ2-1; D unresolved. CDR1 MGHRA and CDR2 YSYEKL come from the germline V gene. The CDR3 extends over 16 amino acids. V was cut by 1 base and J by 2 bases, with 12 bases left in between. CDR3 coding DNA: TGCGCCAGCAGCCAAGTTGGTAGGAAGACCTACAATGAGCAGTTCTTC. It is translated as CASSQVGRKTYNEQFF.

The V gene is TRBV4-2, the J gene TRBJ2-7; 7 bases match TRBD2. This CDR3 region has 13 residues. Germline V lookup: CDR1 LGHNA, CDR2 YNFKEQ. The V segment lost 2 bases and the J segment 3 bases; nucleotides outside the gene matches: 1. The CDR3 here is CASSQLADYEQYF. The CDR3 nucleotides read TGTGCCAGCAGCCAACTAGCGGACTACGAGCAGTACTTC.

This clonotype has ten or more counts. V gene TRBV6-1 combines with J gene TRBJ2-7, with D uncertain. From germline, CDR1 is MNHNS and CDR2 SASEGT. The CDR3 covers 14 residues. The V gene lost 5 bases and the J gene lost 0 bases, with 11 bases spanning the gap. The CDR3 coding sequence is TGTGCCAGCAGTTGGACGGGCGACTCCTACGAGCAGTACTTC. It translates to CASSWTGDSYEQYF.

The table lists this clonotype with many counts. The J gene is TRBJ2-2, the V gene TRBV11-2; possible D gene TRBD2, 6 bases. Trimming shortened V by 3 bases and J by 7 bases, and 15 bases separated the two germline ends. Germline V lookup: CDR1 SGHAT, CDR2 FQNNGV. The CDR3 length is 15 residues. CDR3 nucleotide sequence: TGTGCCAGCAGCTTCGGCGGGATATCAGGCGGGGAGCTGTTTTTT. Translated: CASSFGGISGGELFF.

The genes are TRBV19 and TRBJ1-5, with 7 bases lining up with TRBD1. The J segment lost 2 bases and the V segment lost 2 bases, leaving 21 bases of the junction unmatched. The CDR3 contains 21 residues. Germline-derived CDR1 and CDR2 are LNHDA and SQIVND (reference sequence). CDR3 in DNA: TGTGCCAGTAGTATAAAGCCGACCGGGACAGCCATTGTTTCGGGCAATCAGCCCCAGCATTTT. This codes for CASSIKPTGTAIVSGNQPQHF.